These 5 T cell receptor beta chains were sequenced from one sample in a study of beta chain features in type 1 diabetes. Sequencing targeted expressed TCRB transcripts, as all isolated RNA had been reverse transcribed. Sequenced by immunoSEQ multiplex PCR; TCRdb stores in-frame clones only, minus some. The data contain over 700,000 clones, 15% to 20% of them singletons. The sequenced material came from naive CD4+ T cells from blood. These TCRs come from a woman younger than 35 in good health.

The V call is TRBV19, the J call TRBJ1-5; a possible D gene is TRBD1 (5 bases). Looked up from germline, CDR1 is LNHDA and CDR2 is SQIVND (reference sequence). V lost 7 bases, J lost 2 bases, and 9 bases lay in between. The CDR3 consists of 13 residues. The CDR3, as DNA: TGTGCCAGTAAAGGACAAGGCAATCAGCCCCAGCATTTT. Encoded protein: CASKGQGNQPQHF.

This chain connects TRBV7-3 to TRBJ2-3; D assignment may be TRBD1 or TRBD2 (5 bases each). Germline CDR1 SGHTA, CDR2 FQGTGA. The CDR3 has 14 amino acids. V gave up 5 bases and J gave up 3 bases, with 12 bases separating them. The DNA of the CDR3 is TGTGCCAGCAGCAGAGGGGTGGGTACAGATACGCAGTATTTT. Protein sequence: CASSRGVGTDTQYF.

This clone was picked up a small number of times. CDR3 amino acids: CASSVTQYNEQFF. In DNA, the CDR3 is TGTGCCAGTAGCGTGACCCAGTACAATGAGCAGTTCTTC. The chain recombines TRBV19 with TRBJ2-1; no firm D call. Between the trimmed V and J ends, which lost 6 bases and 4 bases, there was a span of 10 bases. The CDR3 has 13 amino acids. Looked up from germline, CDR1 is LNHDA and CDR2 is SQIVND (reference sequence).

Worth noting for this clone: The sample has other DNA sequences that encode this CDR3 too. The rearrangement uses TRBV20-1 and TRBJ2-5; D is uncertain. Germline-derived CDR1 and CDR2 are DFQATT and SNEGSKA (reference sequence). Deletions cut 4 bases from V and 5 bases from J, with 8 bases between. This CDR3 contains 11 residues. For the CDR3, the DNA is TGCAGTGCTACGCTCCGGGAGACCCAGTACTTC. Amino acid sequence: CSATLRETQYF.

The chain employs TRBV19 and TRBJ2-1; TRBD2 agrees at 10 bases. CDR3 length: 17 residues. The junction had 10 bases not matched to a gene; V was cut back by 7 bases and J by 1 base. Germline CDR1 is LNHDA and CDR2 is SQIVND (reference sequence). This chain's CDR3 is CASKEASGSVSYNEQFF. The CDR3, as DNA: TGTGCCAGTAAGGAGGCTAGCGGGAGTGTTTCCTACAATGAGCAGTTCTTC.